These T cell receptor beta chains were read from a single sample in a study of human T cells and chemical hapten exposure. TCRdb recomputed calls from the RACE reads with MiXCR, one row per CDR3 protein. The table lists 360,000 or so distinct CDR3 sequences, 6% to 7% of them singletons. Sequencing used whole blood, obtained in connection with sensitization to the hapten diphenylcyclopropenone (DPC). These receptors were obtained from a woman between 18 and 30 years old with alopecia areata. Some clones in this sample may be carry-over from other donors' samples. The CDR3 runs from the conserved cysteine through the conserved F or W. The D gene is left open where the match is weak. Part of the rows lack a size; the others show once, few, many or a class for expanded clones.

TRBJ1-5 TRBD1 few TRBV2 CASNQQGSNQPQHF TGTGCCAGCAACCAACAGGGGAGCAATCAGCCCCAGCATTTT
TRBJ2-7 TRBD1 few TRBV6-2/TRBV6-3 CASSHRGQGLVDEQYF TGTGCCAGCAGTCACCGAGGACAGGGGCTCGTGGACGAGCAGTACTTC
TRBJ1-2 - many TRBV7-9 CASSPEPPLVDYTF TGTGCCAGCAGCCCCGAACCCCCGCTTGTTGACTACACCTTC
TRBJ2-5 - few TRBV6-2/TRBV6-3 CASSSTGPQETQYF TGTGCCAGCAGTTCAACAGGGCCCCAAGAGACCCAGTACTTC
TRBJ2-7 - many TRBV5-4 CASSPTVGSAHHEQYF TGTGCCAGCAGCCCTACGGTGGGGAGCGCCCACCACGAGCAGTACTTC
TRBJ1-2 - many TRBV28 CASRTAPGEGYGYTF TGTGCCAGCAGAACCGCCCCAGGGGAGGGCTATGGCTACACCTTC
TRBJ2-7 - few TRBV9 CASSVGPSYEQYF TGTGCCAGCAGCGTAGGACCCTCCTACGAGCAGTACTTC
TRBJ2-7 - many TRBV25-1 CASSPSWVYEQYF TGTGCCAGCAGTCCTAGCTGGGTGTACGAGCAGTACTTC
TRBJ2-1 - medium-sized TRBV29-1 CSVEGARGASSYNEQFF TGCAGCGTTGAAGGTGCGAGGGGGGCGAGCTCCTACAATGAGCAGTTCTTC
TRBJ1-2 TRBD1 - TRBV20-1 CSAHRDSNYGYTF TGCAGTGCCCACCGGGACAGTAACTATGGCTACACCTTC
TRBJ2-3 - - TRBV5-1 CASSSWQSGLTSTDTQYF TGCGCCAGCAGCTCCTGGCAGAGCGGGCTGACTAGCACAGATACGCAGTATTTT
TRBJ1-4 - - TRBV12-3/TRBV12-4 CASSWGDRREKLFF TGTGCCAGCAGTTGGGGGGATCGGCGGGAAAAACTGTTTTTT
TRBJ1-2 - few TRBV6-5 CASSYRWRAGYTF TGTGCCAGCAGTTACAGGTGGCGGGCTGGCTACACCTTC
TRBJ1-6 - few TRBV12-3/TRBV12-4 CASSFSGISGDSPLHF TGTGCCAGCAGTTTCTCCGGGATAAGCGGGGATTCACCCCTCCACTTT
TRBJ2-3 - - TRBV6-6 CASCRNPGDTQYF TGTGCCAGCTGTCGAAACCCTGGGGATACGCAGTATTTT
TRBJ2-5 TRBD1 few TRBV11-2 CASSSGQGAETQYF TGTGCCAGCAGCTCGGGACAGGGGGCAGAGACCCAGTACTTC
TRBJ1-1 - many TRBV12-3/TRBV12-4 CASSLALGVDTEAFF TGTGCCAGCAGTTTAGCGTTAGGGGTAGACACTGAAGCTTTCTTT
TRBJ2-7 - few TRBV14 CASSHRPAGQYF TGTGCCAGCAGCCACCGGCCGGCGGGGCAGTACTTC
TRBJ2-6 - many TRBV10-3 CAISGLGANVLTF TGTGCCATCAGTGGCTTGGGGGCCAACGTCCTGACTTTC
TRBJ2-7 - - TRBV9 CASSEDPTEGSYEQYF TGTGCCAGCAGCGAGGACCCGACAGAGGGCTCCTACGAGCAGTACTTC
TRBJ2-5 TRBD1 - TRBV6-5 CASSKGQYIQETQYF TGTGCCAGCAGCAAGGGACAGTACATTCAAGAGACCCAGTACTTC
TRBJ1-2 - - TRBV27 CASRRGSNWGYTF TGTGCCAGTCGCAGGGGTTCTAATTGGGGCTACACCTTC
TRBJ1-2 TRBD1 many TRBV18 CASSPGQGVGYTF TGTGCCAGCTCACCGGGACAGGGGGTTGGCTACACCTTC
TRBJ2-6 - many TRBV10-3 CAISDPTESGANVLTF TGTGCCATCAGTGACCCGACGGAGAGTGGGGCCAACGTCCTGACTTTC
TRBJ1-5 - many TRBV6-5 CASSYSERYQPQHF TGTGCCAGCAGTTACTCGGAAAGATATCAGCCCCAGCATTTT
TRBJ2-1 TRBD2 - TRBV7-2 CASTLLAGGYYNEQFF TGTGCCAGCACCCTACTAGCGGGGGGGTATTACAATGAGCAGTTCTTC
TRBJ2-3 TRBD2 - TRBV12-5 CASGLVLAGNGPDTQYF TGTGCTAGTGGTTTGGTACTAGCGGGGAACGGGCCAGATACGCAGTATTTT
TRBJ2-5 - many TRBV7-2 CASSMSRVQETQYF TGTGCCAGCAGCATGAGCCGGGTTCAAGAGACCCAGTACTTC
TRBJ2-2 - - TRBV7-8 CASSPEGPGELFF TGTGCCAGCAGCCCGGAGGGTCCCGGGGAGCTGTTTTTT
TRBJ1-2 - few TRBV18 CASSPNSNYGYTF TGTGCCAGCTCACCAAACAGTAACTATGGCTACACCTTC
TRBJ1-3 - - TRBV20-1 CSAKNRVEGNTIYF TGCAGTGCTAAAAACAGGGTGGAAGGAAACACCATATATTTT
TRBJ1-4 - many TRBV11-2 CASSPRTGEKLFF TGTGCCAGCAGCCCCCGGACGGGGGAAAAACTGTTTTTT
TRBJ2-7 - - TRBV3-1 CASSLQGEQYF TGTGCCAGCAGCCTTCAGGGGGAGCAGTACTTC
TRBJ1-3 - few TRBV6-2/TRBV6-3 CASSYFPGRILSGNTIYF TGTGCCAGCAGTTACTTCCCGGGACGGATACTCTCTGGAAACACCATATATTTT
TRBJ1-1 - many TRBV12-3/TRBV12-4 CASGLGGSETEAFF TGTGCCAGCGGTTTGGGGGGGTCGGAGACTGAAGCTTTCTTT
TRBJ1-2 - many TRBV3-1 CASSQANQESGYTF TGTGCCAGCAGCCAAGCAAATCAGGAGTCCGGCTACACCTTC
TRBJ2-3 - - TRBV5-1 CASSLQGVYTDTQYF TGCGCCAGCAGCTTGCAGGGTGTGTATACAGATACGCAGTATTTT
TRBJ1-3 - - TRBV20-1 CSARDKIRHSGNTIYF TGCAGTGCTAGGGATAAAATCCGCCACTCTGGAAACACCATATATTTT
TRBJ1-5 - many TRBV4-3 CASSQEQSNQPQHF TGCGCCAGCAGCCAAGAACAGAGCAATCAGCCCCAGCATTTT
TRBJ2-3 TRBD2 - TRBV27 CASSSLLAGGTDTQYF TGTGCCAGCAGTTCCCTTCTAGCGGGGGGCACAGATACGCAGTATTTT
TRBJ1-1 - - TRBV3-1 CASSQSTRGNTEAFF TGTGCCAGCAGCCAATCTACCAGGGGGAACACTGAAGCTTTCTTT
TRBJ1-5 TRBD1 few TRBV28 CASSSIPSSGTVSNQPQHF TGTGCCAGCAGTTCGATCCCTTCCTCCGGGACAGTTAGCAATCAGCCCCAGCATTTT
TRBJ1-4 TRBD1 many TRBV4-1 CASSQDKGAQVNEKLFF TGCGCCAGCAGCCAAGATAAGGGGGCGCAGGTGAATGAAAAACTGTTTTTT
TRBJ2-5 - many TRBV5-1 CASSFRGGETQYF TGCGCCAGCAGCTTTAGAGGGGGAGAGACCCAGTACTTC
TRBJ1-5 - - TRBV5-8 CASSTGTFSNQPQHF TGTGCCAGCAGCACCGGGACTTTTAGCAATCAGCCCCAGCATTTT
TRBJ1-2 - many TRBV3-1 CASSPGYYGYTF TGTGCCAGCAGCCCGGGTTACTATGGCTACACCTTC
TRBJ2-7 - many TRBV18 CASSPVRRGEQYF TGTGCCAGCTCACCGGTAAGGCGAGGGGAGCAGTACTTC
TRBJ1-2 - - TRBV2 CASSEVTNYGYTF TGTGCCAGCAGTGAGGTCACTAACTATGGCTACACCTTC
TRBJ1-3 - - TRBV12-3/TRBV12-4 CASSYVGNTIYF TGTGCCAGCAGTTATGTTGGAAACACCATATATTTT
TRBJ1-5 - - TRBV12-3/TRBV12-4 CASSLRDVNQPQHF TGTGCCAGCAGTTTGAGGGACGTCAATCAGCCCCAGCATTTT
TRBJ1-1 - - TRBV10-3 CAISERGGAFF TGTGCCATCAGTGAACGAGGGGGGGCTTTCTTT